Each of the 7 T cell receptor beta chains below was sequenced from the same sample in a study of CD8 T cells in ankylosing spondylitis. TCRdb fed the 5' RACE reads into MiXCR, producing one record per CDR3 protein. Of 240,000 or so distinct CDR3 sequences in the sample, about 10% were seen once. The sample taken for sequencing was blood, either unsorted or a sorted T cell fraction (not recorded which). Receptors were obtained from a male donor with ankylosing spondylitis or in good health (not recorded which).

The gene calls are TRBV20-1 and TRBJ2-7; possibly TRBD1 for D (7 bases). Germline V gene sequence: CDR1 DFQATT, CDR2 SNEGSKA (reference sequence). Between the trimmed V and J ends, which lost 3 bases and 5 bases, there was a span of 14 bases. This CDR3 comprises 13 residues. DNA for the CDR3: TGCAGTGCTAGCCCAGGGGGGAGGAACGAGCAGTACTTC. Encoded protein: CSASPGGRNEQYF.

In its sample, this clonotype was seen many times. V usage is TRBV9 and J usage is TRBJ2-3, with D tentatively TRBD1 (6 bases). Germline V gene lookup returns CDR1 SGDLS and CDR2 YYNGEE. Trimming left V 3 bases short and J 4 bases short, with 15 bases between. The CDR3 loop spans 15 amino acids. This CDR3 reads CASSADLDRPDTQYF. Here the CDR3 DNA reads TGTGCCAGCAGCGCCGACCTGGACAGACCAGATACGCAGTATTTT.

There are many counts of this clonotype. A much bigger clone sits one base away, suggesting this may be a read error. J is TRBJ2-1 and V is TRBV20-1; 9 bases agree with TRBD2. The CDR3 loop spans 15 amino acids. From germline, CDR1 is DFQATT and CDR2 SNEGSKA (reference sequence). Trimming took 5 bases from V and 3 from J; bases not matched to a gene: 8. For the CDR3, the DNA is TGCAGTGCTGCCCTCGGGACTAGCCTCTACAATGAGCAGTTCTTC. Its translation: CSAALGTSLYNEQFF.

The V and J genes are TRBV12-3 or TRBV12-4 and TRBJ1-3, with D possibly TRBD1 on 5 matching bases. CDR3 length: 16 amino acids. The V and J ends lost 3 bases and 0 bases respectively, with 12 bases between them. CDR3 region: CASSFERTNSGNTIYF. As DNA, the CDR3 is TGTGCCAGCAGTTTTGAAAGGACAAACTCTGGAAACACCATATATTTT.

This clonotype was recorded many times. This chain links TRBV29-1 with TRBJ1-3, with D possibly TRBD1 on 6 matching bases. The V gene's germline CDR1 is SQVTM and CDR2 ANQGSEA. This CDR3 contains 15 residues. The V and J ends lost 2 bases and 4 bases respectively, with 15 bases between them. The CDR3 sequence: CSVERMRTDGNTIYF. CDR3 nucleotide sequence: TGCAGCGTTGAAAGGATGAGGACAGACGGAAACACCATATATTTT.

This clonotype showed up just a few times. This chain links TRBV28 with TRBJ2-5; tentatively, D is TRBD1 (6 bases). There are 13 residues in the CDR3. V was cut by 6 bases and J by 5 bases, with 13 bases left in between. Germline V lookup: CDR1 MDHEN, CDR2 SYDVKM. The CDR3 loop is CASRSTGTETQYF. The CDR3 DNA reads as TGTGCCAGCAGAAGCACAGGGACGGAGACCCAGTACTTC.

The table lists this clonotype with many counts. The V call is TRBV15, the J call TRBJ2-1, with 11 bases aligning to TRBD2. The CDR3 is 17 residues long. CDR1 is LNHNV and CDR2 is YYDKDF in the germline V gene (reference sequence). With V trimmed by 5 bases and J by 3 bases, 9 bases remained unmatched. DNA for the CDR3: TGTGCCACCAGCGGGGACTTAGCGGGGGGGATCTACAATGAGCAGTTCTTC. Translating gives CATSGDLAGGIYNEQFF.